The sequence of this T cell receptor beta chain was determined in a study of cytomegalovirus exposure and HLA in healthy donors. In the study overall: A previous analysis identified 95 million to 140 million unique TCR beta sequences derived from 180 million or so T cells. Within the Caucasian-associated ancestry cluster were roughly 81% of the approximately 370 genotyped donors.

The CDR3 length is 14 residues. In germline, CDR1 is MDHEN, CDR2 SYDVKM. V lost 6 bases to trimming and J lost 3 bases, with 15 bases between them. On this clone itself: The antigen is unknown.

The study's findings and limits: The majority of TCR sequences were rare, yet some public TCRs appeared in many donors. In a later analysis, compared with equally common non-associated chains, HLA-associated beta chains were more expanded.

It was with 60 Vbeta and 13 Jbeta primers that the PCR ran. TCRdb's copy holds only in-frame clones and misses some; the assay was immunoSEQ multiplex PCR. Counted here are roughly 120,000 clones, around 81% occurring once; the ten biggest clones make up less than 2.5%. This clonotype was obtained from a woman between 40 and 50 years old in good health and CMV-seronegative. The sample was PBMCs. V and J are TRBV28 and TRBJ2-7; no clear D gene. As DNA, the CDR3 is TGTGCCAGCAGCCCCCCCCCGGTCGTCTACGAGCAGTACTTC. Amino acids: CASSPPPVVYEQYF.